This TCR beta chain was documented in a study of memory CD8 T cells in hepatitis C reinfection. General observations from the study: With four or five donors, public clonotype conclusions could not be definitive.

The time point was: pre-reinfection, 55 to 20 weeks before reinfection detection. No in vitro expansion preceded TCR sequencing of the sorted cells. Concerning this clone itself: The antigen is unknown.

With 4 bases removed from V and 3 bases from J, the gap between germline ends came to 13 bases. Germline V gene lookup returns CDR1 SGDLS and CDR2 YYNGEE. This CDR3 contains 14 residues. TCRdb keeps only in-frame clones here, not all; method: immunoSEQ multiplex PCR. Of approximately 50,000 clones in the sample, about nine tenths were seen once. The sample taken for sequencing was naive CD8+ T cells sorted from blood. The sequence was obtained from a man younger than 35 with hepatitis C virus infection. The chain couples TRBV9 to TRBJ1-1; D not certain. In DNA, the CDR3 is TGTGCCAGCAGCCCCATCCCGAGGGACACTGAAGCTTTCTTT. Protein product: CASSPIPRDTEAFF.